This TCR beta chain was sequenced in a study of blood T cells in healthy people across ages. V was clipped by 1 base and J by 0 bases, with 7 bases between them. The length of the CDR3 is 14 residues. Germline CDR1 reads LNHNV; CDR2 reads YYDKDF (reference sequence). Every sample yielded at least 6 million isolated PBMCs. A J-beta primer mix and a sample-barcoded 5' primer were used in a second PCR of roughly 6 to 12 cycles. From the 5' RACE reads, TCRdb called clonotypes with MiXCR, one entry per CDR3 protein. The sample has 650,000 to 1,000,000 distinct CDR3 sequences, about 36% seen once; the top ten hold approximately 13%. A few counts support this clonotype.

The specimen sequenced was blood. The chain has TRBV15 and TRBJ2-7, with no clear D. The sequence was collected from a young man in good health. CDR3 nucleotides: TGTGCCACCAGCAGAGGGACGGGCTCCTACGAGCAGTACTTC. Amino acids: CATSRGTGSYEQYF.